This TCR beta chain came from a study of blood T cell repertoires in COVID-19. Overall study context: Samples came from the United States, Italy and Spain, spanning acute and convalescent COVID-19.

In the authors' methods: Estimation of nucleated cell counts was performed using reference gene primer amplification. The table came from immunoSEQ multiplex PCR; TCRdb's copy has only in-frame clones and leaves some out. V and J calls and clone size are as listed in that table; D and trimming were resolved from the DNA. The repertoire holds approximately 30,000 clones, roughly 90% seen once, with approximately 0.55% in the top ten. The length of the CDR3 is 13 residues. Germline CDR1 and CDR2: SGDLS and YYNGEE. V shed 4 bases and J shed 3 bases, with 11 bases lying between them. The clonotype comes from a woman aged 40 to 50 with active or convalescent COVID-19. The specimen was peripheral blood. The chain carries TRBV9 and TRBJ2-7; possibly TRBD2 for D (6 bases). The CDR3 DNA follows: TGTGCCAGCAGCACTAGCCAGGGCTACGAGCAGTACTTC. It translates to CASSTSQGYEQYF.